Shown below are 21 T cell receptor beta chains from a single sample sequenced in a study of OX40 agonist ivuxolimab in advanced cancers. Method: immunoSEQ multiplex PCR; TCRdb's copy keeps in-frame clones and lacks some. The sample carries under 80,000 clones, 88% recorded once. This sample comprised CD4+ or CD8+ T cells sorted from blood, obtained in a trial of the OX40 agonist ivuxolimab. These receptors all come from an adult with an advanced solid tumor such as melanoma, head and neck, liver or kidney cancer.

Notes on this clone: In the same sample, other DNA sequences code for this CDR3. V gene TRBV6-6 combines with J gene TRBJ2-5; 8 bases map to TRBD2. CDR1 is MNHNY and CDR2 is SVGAGI in the germline V gene (reference sequence). J lost 4 bases, V lost 0 bases, and 4 bases had no gene match. The CDR3 has 15 amino acids. CDR3: CASSYSGTSGETQYF. Here the CDR3 DNA reads TGTGCCAGCAGTTACTCGGGGACTAGTGGAGAGACCCAGTACTTC.

The chain uses TRBV5-1 and TRBJ1-1, with D perhaps TRBD1 (6 bases). Per germline, CDR1 SGHRS and CDR2 YFSETQ. The CDR3 length is 14 residues. Trimming cost V 4 bases and J 1 base, with 11 bases left between them. The DNA for the CDR3 is TGCGCCAGCAGCGTAGGGACATCGAACACTGAAGCTTTCTTT. Translation: CASSVGTSNTEAFF.

The chain recombines TRBV9 with TRBJ2-2; D gene ambiguous. V shed 0 bases and J shed 4 bases, with 7 bases lying between them. CDR3 length equals 14 residues. Germline CDR1 is SGDLS and CDR2 is YYNGEE. The CDR3 bases are TGTGCCAGCAGCGTAGATCCTAGCACCGGGGAGCTGTTTTTT. This codes for CASSVDPSTGELFF.

CDR3 sequence reads: CASSPRQGALGEQYF. CDR3 DNA: TGTGCCAGCAGTCCCCGACAGGGGGCGCTCGGGGAGCAGTACTTC. The chain has TRBV27 and TRBJ2-7; 10 bases fit TRBD1. CDR1 and CDR2 from the germline V gene are MNHEY and SMNVEV (reference sequence). V lost 5 bases and J lost 7; bases outside the gene matches: 11. This CDR3 is built from 15 residues.

The rearrangement joins TRBV4-1 to TRBJ1-1; no clear D. V lost 1 base and J lost 0, with 12 bases in between. The CDR3 is made up of 16 amino acids. Germline values: CDR1 MGHRA, CDR2 YSYEKL. CDR3 nucleotide sequence: TGCGCCAGCAGCCAAGGGAGGGATCGGATGAACACTGAAGCTTTCTTT. Protein sequence: CASSQGRDRMNTEAFF.

Only one count was recorded for this clone. The chain combines TRBV7-8 with TRBJ2-7; possibly TRBD2 for D (5 bases). The CDR3 has 15 amino acids. V lost 1 base to trimming and J lost 1 base, with 11 bases between them. Per the germline V gene, CDR1 is SGHVS and CDR2 is FQNEAQ. DNA of the CDR3: TGTGCCAGCAGCTTAGTTGGCGGGCAGTCCTACGAGCAGTACTTC. Translating gives CASSLVGGQSYEQYF.

The V and J genes are TRBV6-5 and TRBJ2-1; 11 bases map to TRBD1. With 5 bases clipped from V and 5 bases from J, the junction kept 5 bases outside the gene matches. This CDR3 is 15 amino acids long. CDR1 and CDR2 (germline): MNHEY, SVGAGI. CDR3 residues: CASSGDRGSNNEQFF. CDR3 nucleotides: TGTGCCAGCAGTGGGGACAGGGGGTCGAACAATGAGCAGTTCTTC.

V and J are TRBV19 and TRBJ2-5; 8 bases align to TRBD1. This CDR3 has 13 residues. The V and J ends lost 5 bases and 3 bases, in that order; junction bases with no gene match: 2. CDR1 LNHDA and CDR2 SQIVND come from the germline V gene (reference sequence). The CDR3 DNA reads TGTGCCAGTAGTGAACAGGGGGAAGAGACCCAGTACTTC. It yields the protein CASSEQGEETQYF. Based on the CDR3 plus reference TRBV19 and TRBJ2-5, the full variable domain is DGGITQSPKYLFRKEGQNVTLSCEQNLNHDAMYWYRQDPGQGLRLIYYSQIVNDFQKGDIAEGYSVSREKKESFPLTVTSAQKNPTAFYLCASSEQGEETQYFGPGTRLLVL.

V usage is TRBV13 and J usage is TRBJ2-7; 8 bases are a match to TRBD1. The CDR3 contains 18 residues. Germline lookup yields CDR1 PRHDT and CDR2 FYEKMQ (reference sequence). V shed 0 bases, J shed 2 bases, and the junction held 12 bases outside the gene matches. This CDR3 is CASSLGTSPGQATYEQYF. The CDR3 DNA follows: TGTGCCAGCAGCTTAGGTACCTCACCGGGACAGGCAACCTACGAGCAGTACTTC.

This chain connects TRBV19 to TRBJ2-2; D unclear. With 6 bases removed from V and 5 bases from J, the gap between germline ends came to 13 bases. The CDR3 extends over 14 amino acids. Germline-derived CDR1 and CDR2 are LNHDA and SQIVND (reference sequence). The CDR3 region has the DNA TGTGCCAGTAGGGTCGTGGGAAAAACCGGGGAGCTGTTTTTT. Translating it yields CASRVVGKTGELFF.

This rearrangement joins TRBV11-2 to TRBJ2-5, with 8 bases fitting TRBD2. V lost 6 bases and J lost 3; bases outside the gene matches: 9. The CDR3 covers 15 residues. Germline loops: CDR1 SGHAT, CDR2 FQNNGV. CDR3 protein: CASRDRGLAEETQYF. The CDR3 nucleotides are TGTGCCAGCAGGGACCGTGGACTAGCTGAAGAGACCCAGTACTTC.

This chain links TRBV10-1 with TRBJ1-1; no clear D. Germline loops: CDR1 WNHNN, CDR2 SYGVQD (reference sequence). The CDR3 length is 12 residues. V was shortened by 2 bases and J by 1 base, with 2 bases between the two germline ends. The CDR3, as DNA: TGCGCCAGCAGTGAGGGGAACACTGAAGCTTTCTTT. Its translation is CASSEGNTEAFF.

The DNA of the CDR3 is TGCAGCGTTGAAAAGGGGGCTTCATACAATGAGCAGTTCTTC. It codes for CSVEKGASYNEQFF. The chain links TRBV29-1 to TRBJ2-1, with TRBD1 identical over 7 bases. Germline-derived CDR1 and CDR2 are SQVTM and ANQGSEA. This CDR3 spans 14 amino acids. Trimming removed 2 bases from V and 4 bases from J; junction bases left unmatched: 5.

This sequence joins TRBV27 and TRBJ1-1; D is perhaps TRBD1 (5 bases). The CDR3 runs 13 residues. Trimming cost V 3 bases and J 1 base, with 6 bases left between them. CDR1 MNHEY and CDR2 SMNVEV come from the germline V gene (reference sequence). The CDR3 sequence is CASSFTGNTEAFF. The CDR3 DNA sequence: TGTGCCAGCAGTTTCACAGGGAACACTGAAGCTTTCTTT.

This CDR3 reads CASGNSDTQYF. The CDR3 DNA reads as TGTGCCAGCGGGAACTCAGATACGCAGTATTTT. The chain recombines TRBV19 with TRBJ2-3, with D maybe TRBD2 (5 bases). Germline CDR1 is LNHDA and CDR2 is SQIVND (reference sequence). The germline V and J ends were trimmed by 9 bases and 4 bases, with 8 bases remaining between them. The CDR3 has 11 amino acids.

CDR3 nucleotides: TGTGCCAGTAGTATTTCTGGGGCGGGTGAAAAACTGTTTTTT. Its translation: CASSISGAGEKLFF. V and J are TRBV19 and TRBJ1-4, with D perhaps matching TRBD1 (5 bases). The germline CDR1 and CDR2 sequences are LNHDA and SQIVND (reference sequence). The CDR3 contains 14 residues. V gave up 3 bases and J gave up 7 bases, with 12 bases separating them.

This chain joins TRBV11-2 and TRBJ2-1; 8 positions match TRBD2. The junction had 5 bases not matched to a gene; V was cut back by 7 bases and J by 0 bases. The CDR3 runs to 15 residues. Germline V gene sequence: CDR1 SGHAT, CDR2 FQNNGV. CDR3 DNA sequence: TGTGCCAGCAACATAGCGGGGAGCTCCTACAATGAGCAGTTCTTC. Translation gives CASNIAGSSYNEQFF.

V and J are TRBV6-1 and TRBJ2-7, with TRBD2 matching 11 bases. The CDR3 totals 15 residues. Per germline, CDR1 MNHNS and CDR2 SASEGT. V was pared by 0 bases and J by 3 bases, with 1 base of the junction left unmatched. CDR3 sequence: CASSEAGTSGYEQYF. DNA for the CDR3: TGTGCCAGCAGTGAAGCTGGGACTAGCGGCTACGAGCAGTACTTC.

This clone was counted only a few times. The rearrangement uses TRBV20-1 and TRBJ1-1; D is unresolved. Germline assignment: CDR1 DFQATT and CDR2 SNEGSKA (reference sequence). V was shortened by 6 bases and J by 0 bases, with 5 bases between the two germline ends. This CDR3 region has 11 residues. The CDR3 DNA follows: TGCAGTGCACCCATGAACACTGAAGCTTTCTTT. This codes for CSAPMNTEAFF.

This clone was recorded a few times. The chain links TRBV5-1 to TRBJ2-7; D might be TRBD2 (6 bases). The CDR3 extends over 13 amino acids. Trimming stripped 4 bases from V and 6 bases from J, with 14 bases between. Germline assignment: CDR1 SGHRS and CDR2 YFSETQ. As DNA, the CDR3 is TGCGCCAGCAGCCAAGCCACTAGCAGCGAGCAGTACTTC. Translated, it gives CASSQATSSEQYF.

V gene TRBV18 combines with J gene TRBJ1-1; 10 positions agree with TRBD1. This CDR3 comprises 17 residues. The germline CDR1 and CDR2 sequences are KGHSH and LQKENI. V shed 1 base and J 1 base; nucleotides not matched to a gene: 6. CDR3 in DNA: TGTGCCAGCTCACCACGACAGGGGGCTCAAGGGAACACTGAAGCTTTCTTT. Protein: CASSPRQGAQGNTEAFF.